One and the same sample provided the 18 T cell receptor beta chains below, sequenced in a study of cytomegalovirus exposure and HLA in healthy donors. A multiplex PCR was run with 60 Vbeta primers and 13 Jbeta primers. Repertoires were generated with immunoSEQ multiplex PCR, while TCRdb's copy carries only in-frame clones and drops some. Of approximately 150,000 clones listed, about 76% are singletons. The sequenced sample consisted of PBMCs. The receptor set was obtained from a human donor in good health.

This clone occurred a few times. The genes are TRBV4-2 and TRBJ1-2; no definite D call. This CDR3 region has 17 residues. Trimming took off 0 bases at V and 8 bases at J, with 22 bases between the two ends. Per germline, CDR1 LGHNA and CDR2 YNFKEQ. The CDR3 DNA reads TGTGCCAGCAGCCAAGACCTCGTAGGTTGGTTGATGGAGGGCTACACCTTC. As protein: CASSQDLVGWLMEGYTF.

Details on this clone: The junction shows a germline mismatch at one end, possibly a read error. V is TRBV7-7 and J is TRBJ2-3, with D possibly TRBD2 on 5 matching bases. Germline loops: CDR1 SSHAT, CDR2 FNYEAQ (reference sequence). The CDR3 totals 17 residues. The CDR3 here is CASSFSFLSGGGNTQYF. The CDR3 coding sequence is TGTGCTAGCAGCTTCTCTTTTTTAAGCGGCGGTGGGAATACGCAGTATTTT.

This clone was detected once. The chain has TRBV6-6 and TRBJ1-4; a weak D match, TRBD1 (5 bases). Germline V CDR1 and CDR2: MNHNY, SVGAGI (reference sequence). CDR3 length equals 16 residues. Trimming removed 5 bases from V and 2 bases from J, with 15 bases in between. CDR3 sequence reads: CASSKPREGTNEKLFF. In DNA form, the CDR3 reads TGTGCCAGCAGTAAACCCAGGGAGGGGACTAATGAAAAACTGTTTTTT.

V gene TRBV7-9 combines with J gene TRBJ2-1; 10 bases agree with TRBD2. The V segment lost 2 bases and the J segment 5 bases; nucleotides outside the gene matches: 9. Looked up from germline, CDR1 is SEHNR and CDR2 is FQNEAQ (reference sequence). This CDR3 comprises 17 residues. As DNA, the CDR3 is TGTGCCAGCAGCTTACCGCTAGCGGGGGCACTTAACAATGAGCAGTTCTTC. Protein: CASSLPLAGALNNEQFF.

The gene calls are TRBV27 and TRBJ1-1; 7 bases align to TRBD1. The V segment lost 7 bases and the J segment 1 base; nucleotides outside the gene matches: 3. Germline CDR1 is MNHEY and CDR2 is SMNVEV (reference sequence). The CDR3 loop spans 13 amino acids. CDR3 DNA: TGTGCCAGCACGGGACAGACGAACACTGAAGCTTTCTTT. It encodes CASTGQTNTEAFF.

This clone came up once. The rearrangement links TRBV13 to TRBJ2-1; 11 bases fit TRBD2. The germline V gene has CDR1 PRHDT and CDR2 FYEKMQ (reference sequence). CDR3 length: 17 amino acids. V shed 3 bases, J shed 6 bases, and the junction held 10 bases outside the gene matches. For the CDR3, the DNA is TGTGCCAGCAGCTTCGTAACTAGCGGGGGCCGGGGCAATGAGCAGTTCTTC. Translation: CASSFVTSGGRGNEQFF.

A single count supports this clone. In nucleotides, the CDR3 is TGCGCCAGCAGCTTGAGCGGAATGAACACTGAAGCTTTCTTT. It codes for CASSLSGMNTEAFF. This chain links TRBV5-1 with TRBJ1-1; D gene unclear. CDR3 length: 14 residues. Trimming took 1 base from V and 0 from J, leaving 7 bases between them. The germline CDR1 and CDR2 sequences are SGHRS and YFSETQ.

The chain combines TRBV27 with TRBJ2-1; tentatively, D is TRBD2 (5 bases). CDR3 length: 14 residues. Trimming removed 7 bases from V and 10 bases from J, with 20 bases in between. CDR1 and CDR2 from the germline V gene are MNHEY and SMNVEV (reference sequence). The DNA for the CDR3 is TGTGCCAGCACTCAACCCTCTCACCGGGGAGAGCAGTTCTTC. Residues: CASTQPSHRGEQFF.

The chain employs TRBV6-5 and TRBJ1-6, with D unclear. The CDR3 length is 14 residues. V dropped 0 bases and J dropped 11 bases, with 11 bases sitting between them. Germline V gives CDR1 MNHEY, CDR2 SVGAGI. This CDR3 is CASSYSGGETPLHF. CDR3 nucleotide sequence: TGTGCCAGCAGTTACTCAGGCGGCGAAACACCCCTCCACTTT.

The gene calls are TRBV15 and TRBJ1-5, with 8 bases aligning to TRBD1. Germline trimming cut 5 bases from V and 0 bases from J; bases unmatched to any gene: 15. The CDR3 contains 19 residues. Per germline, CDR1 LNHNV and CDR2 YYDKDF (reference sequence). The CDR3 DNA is TGTGCCACCAGCCCCCAAGGAACAGGGGGTTCCCATAGCAATCAGCCCCAGCATTTT. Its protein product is CATSPQGTGGSHSNQPQHF.

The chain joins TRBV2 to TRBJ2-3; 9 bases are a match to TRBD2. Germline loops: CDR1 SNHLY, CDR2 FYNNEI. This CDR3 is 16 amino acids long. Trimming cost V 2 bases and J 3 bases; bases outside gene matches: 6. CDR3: CASSERGGRATDTQYF. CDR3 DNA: TGTGCCAGCAGTGAACGGGGCGGGAGGGCAACAGATACGCAGTATTTT.

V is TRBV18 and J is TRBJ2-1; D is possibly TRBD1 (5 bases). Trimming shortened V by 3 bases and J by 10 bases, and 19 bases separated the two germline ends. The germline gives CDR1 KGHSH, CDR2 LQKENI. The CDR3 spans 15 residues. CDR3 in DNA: TGTGCCAGCTCACCTACTTTCGGACACGGTATGGAGCAGTTCTTC. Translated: CASSPTFGHGMEQFF. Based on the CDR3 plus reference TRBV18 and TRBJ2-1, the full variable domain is NAGVMQNPRHLVRRRGQEARLRCSPMKGHSHVYWYRQLPEEGLKFMVYLQKENIIDESGMPKERFSAEFPKEGPSILRIQQVVRGDSAAYFCASSPTFGHGMEQFFGPGTRLTVL.

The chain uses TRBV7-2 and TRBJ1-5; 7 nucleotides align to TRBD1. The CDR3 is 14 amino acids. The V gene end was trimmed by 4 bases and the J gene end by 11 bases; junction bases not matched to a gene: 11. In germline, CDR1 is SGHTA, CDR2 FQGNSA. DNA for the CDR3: TGTGCCAGCAGCTCGACAGGGTCCTTAAGGGCCCAGCATTTT. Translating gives CASSSTGSLRAQHF.

CDR3 loop: CATSRPQGPRGYTF. DNA of the CDR3: TGTGCCACCAGCAGACCCCAGGGTCCTAGGGGCTACACCTTC. The chain combines TRBV15 with TRBJ1-2, with D perhaps matching TRBD1 (5 bases). Trimming took 2 bases from V and 8 from J, leaving 15 bases between them. The CDR3 is 14 amino acids. Germline V gene data show CDR1 as LNHNV and CDR2 as YYDKDF (reference sequence).

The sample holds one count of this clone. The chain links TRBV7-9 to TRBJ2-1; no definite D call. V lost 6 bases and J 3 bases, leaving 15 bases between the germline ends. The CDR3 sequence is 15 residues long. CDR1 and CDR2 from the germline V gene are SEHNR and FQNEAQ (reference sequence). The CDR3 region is CASSYAHFIYNEQFF. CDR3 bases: TGTGCCAGCAGTTACGCCCACTTCATCTACAATGAGCAGTTCTTC.

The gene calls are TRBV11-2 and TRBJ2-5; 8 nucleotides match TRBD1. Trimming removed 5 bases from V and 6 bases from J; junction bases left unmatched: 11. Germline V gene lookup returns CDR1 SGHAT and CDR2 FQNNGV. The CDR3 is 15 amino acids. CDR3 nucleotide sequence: TGTGCCAGCAGCCCGCGCCCGGACAGGGAACAGACCCAGTACTTC. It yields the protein CASSPRPDREQTQYF.

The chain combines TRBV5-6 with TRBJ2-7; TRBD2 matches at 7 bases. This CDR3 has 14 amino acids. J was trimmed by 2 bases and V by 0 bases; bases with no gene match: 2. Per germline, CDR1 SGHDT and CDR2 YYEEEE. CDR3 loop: CASSLAGRAYEQYF. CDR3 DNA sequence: TGTGCCAGCAGCTTGGCAGGGAGGGCCTACGAGCAGTACTTC.

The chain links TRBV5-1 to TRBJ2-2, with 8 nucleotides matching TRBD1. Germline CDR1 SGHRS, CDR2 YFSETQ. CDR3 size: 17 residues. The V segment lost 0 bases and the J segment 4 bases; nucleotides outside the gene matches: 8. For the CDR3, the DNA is TGCGCCAGCAGCTTGGTGGCCCACGGACAGGGCACCGGGGAGCTGTTTTTT. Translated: CASSLVAHGQGTGELFF.